This T cell receptor beta chain was sequenced for a study of T-cell memory formation after mild COVID-19. Study-wide context: Each donor largely had its own TCR clusters. General observations from the study: The study detected some responding clones in pre-infection memory, suggesting cross-reactive memory joined. Day 15 to 85 contracting clones showed balanced CD4/CD8; later expanders leaned CD4+. Second-wave clones that peaked on day 37 lacked confirmed SARS-CoV-2 specificity.

TCRdb fed the 5' RACE reads into MiXCR, producing one record per CDR3 protein. The sample contains roughly 600,000 distinct CDR3 sequences, roughly 18% of which appear only once. This clonotype was recorded a few times. What it recognizes is unknown. The V and J ends lost 4 bases and 0 bases respectively, with 13 bases between them. The CDR3 contains 16 residues. Germline-derived CDR1 and CDR2 are SGDLS and YYNGEE. V and J are TRBV9 and TRBJ2-2; D unresolved. This TCR was recovered from an adult woman who had mild COVID-19 (a few samples of this study predate the infection). Cell type and time point are not known. Sequenced input: PBMCs or a T cell subset sorted from them (not recorded which). This CDR3 is CASSRRYSPNTGELFF. In nucleotides, the CDR3 is TGTGCCAGCAGCCGTAGGTATTCTCCGAACACCGGGGAGCTGTTTTTT.